Listed below are T cell receptor beta chains from one sample, sequenced in a study of blood T cell repertoires in COVID-19. Repertoires were generated with immunoSEQ multiplex PCR, while TCRdb's copy carries only in-frame clones and drops some. Of roughly 250,000 clones listed, about 87% are singletons. Sequencing input: PBMCs or T cells enriched from blood (not recorded which). The source is a woman aged 30 to 39 with acute COVID-19. Both conserved end residues are part of each CDR3. The D gene is left open where the match is weak. Size is omitted from some rows. Given values are once, few, many or a class for expanded clones.

NA TRBJ1-1 NA TRBV4-1 TGCGCCAGCAGCCACGAGGGACATATCATGAACACTGAAGCTTTCTTT CASSHEGHIMNTEAFF
NA TRBJ1-1 NA TRBV11-3 TGTGCCAGCAGCTTAGGTCCAGGCCAGACTGAAGCTTTCTTT CASSLGPGQTEAFF
NA TRBJ1-6 NA TRBV6-5 TGTGCCAGCAGTAACTATCCGGGACAACCCCTCCACTTT CASSNYPGQPLHF
NA TRBJ1-2 NA TRBV19 TGTGCCAGTCTGGACCCCCTCGGGACAATAAAGGGCTACACCTTC CASLDPLGTIKGYTF
NA TRBJ1-2 TRBD1 TRBV6-2/TRBV6-3 TGTGCCAGCAGTTTGACAGGGGAAACCTCCGGCTACACCTTC CASSLTGETSGYTF
NA TRBJ2-3 NA TRBV6-5 TGTGCCAGCAGTTACAGACAGCGCACAGATACGCAGTATTTT CASSYRQRTDTQYF
NA TRBJ2-7 NA TRBV19 TGTGCCAGTAGCCATACGGGGGACTCCTACGAGCAGTACTTC CASSHTGDSYEQYF
NA TRBJ2-5 TRBD1 TRBV19 TGTGCCAGTAGTTTTGACAGGGCCCAGGGGACCCAGTACTTC CASSFDRAQGTQYF
once TRBJ2-2 TRBD2 TRBV5-1 TGCGCCAGCAGCTTCCTCGGGCGGAGCGGGGGGGTGAACACCGGGGAGCTGTTTTTT CASSFLGRSGGVNTGELFF
few TRBJ2-3 NA TRBV3-1/TRBV3-2 TGTGCCAGCAGTCGTAGGAGGAGTGCAGATACGCAGTATTTT CASSRRRSADTQYF
NA TRBJ1-2 NA TRBV30 TGTGCCTGGAGTCCCGACCAGGGTGGCTACACCTTC CAWSPDQGGYTF
NA TRBJ2-3 NA TRBV24-1 TGTGCCACCAGTGAGGCGGGTGACACAGATACGCAGTATTTT CATSEAGDTDTQYF
once TRBJ2-5 TRBD1 TRBV28 TGTGCCAGCAGATTAGACAGGGGGCCTCAAGAGACCCAGTACTTC CASRLDRGPQETQYF
NA TRBJ1-1 NA TRBV14 TGTGCCAGCAGCCCCCGTGCGGGGAACACTGAAGCTTTCTTT CASSPRAGNTEAFF
NA TRBJ2-1 TRBD2 TRBV5-6 TGTGCCAGCAGCTTGGCGGGGGGGCGAGTACATGAGCAGTTCTTC CASSLAGGRVHEQFF
NA TRBJ1-1 NA TRBV27 TGTGCCAGCAGCCCGGGACTCGCGTCTATGAACACTGAAGCTTTCTTT CASSPGLASMNTEAFF
NA TRBJ2-5 NA TRBV24-1 TGTGCCACCAGTGATTCCTACCAAGAGACCCAGTACTTC CATSDSYQETQYF
once TRBJ1-5 NA TRBV15 TGTGCCACCAGCAGAGATCCCCCCTCAAGGGGTTCGAATCAGCCCCAGCATTTT CATSRDPPSRGSNQPQHF
NA TRBJ2-3 NA TRBV9 TGTGCCAGCAGCGTAGCTTCCCCGGGAAGCACAGATACGCAGTATTTT CASSVASPGSTDTQYF
NA TRBJ1-6 TRBD1 TRBV7-2 TGTGCCAGCAGCGCGCAGACAGGGTGGGATAATTCACCCCTCCACTTT CASSAQTGWDNSPLHF
NA TRBJ2-7 TRBD2 TRBV10-2 TGCGCCAGCAGTGTGGGACTAGGAGAGTACGAGCAGTACTTC CASSVGLGEYEQYF
NA TRBJ1-5 NA TRBV7-2 TGTGCCAGCAGCTTAGCCGATCAGCCCCAGCATTTT CASSLADQPQHF